The sample holds one count of the clone carrying this T cell receptor (beta chain). The data are from a study of blood T cell repertoires in COVID-19. Turning to the study itself: COVID-19 samples, acute and convalescent, were from the United States, Italy and Spain.

Original analysis: Counts of nucleated cells, estimated from reference gene primer amplification, were obtained. Clones were sequenced by immunoSEQ multiplex PCR, and TCRdb holds only the in-frame ones, with some missing. V, J and clone size derive from that table, while D and trimming were established from the DNA sequence. Of about 360,000 clones listed, more than 65% are singletons. Losses at the gene ends were 3 bases for V and 5 bases for J; bases not matched to a gene: 11. This CDR3 is built from 15 residues. Germline CDR1 DFQATT, CDR2 SNEGSKA (reference sequence). Sequenced input: peripheral blood. The TCR sequence derives from a human donor with acute or convalescent COVID-19. The donor label of this sample is uncertain. This rearrangement joins TRBV20-1 to TRBJ2-5, with 8 nucleotides matching TRBD1. CDR3 sequence: CSASRPTGVVETQYF. As DNA, the CDR3 is TGCAGTGCTAGTCGCCCGACAGGGGTGGTGGAGACCCAGTACTTC.